Listed here are 15 T cell receptor beta chains from one sample, sequenced in a study of cytomegalovirus exposure and HLA in healthy donors. In the PCR, 60 Vbeta and 13 Jbeta primers were used. Method: immunoSEQ multiplex PCR; TCRdb's copy keeps in-frame clones and lacks some. The sample holds about 150,000 clones, more than 70% seen once. Input material: PBMCs. These receptors were taken from a woman between 40 and 50 years old in good health and CMV-seropositive.

The chain has TRBV9 and TRBJ2-3; 7 nucleotides align to TRBD1. The J segment lost 2 bases and the V segment lost 4 bases, leaving 10 bases of the junction unmatched. This CDR3 comprises 16 residues. Germline V lookup: CDR1 SGDLS, CDR2 YYNGEE. Here the CDR3 DNA reads TGTGCCAGCAGCCCGACAGGGCAAACCTTCACAGATACGCAGTATTTT. This gives the protein CASSPTGQTFTDTQYF.

V is TRBV15 and J is TRBJ2-5; 7 bases align to TRBD2. V trimming: 9 bases; J trimming: 2 bases; junction bases outside the gene matches: 6. The CDR3 extends over 13 amino acids. Germline assignment: CDR1 LNHNV and CDR2 YYDKDF (reference sequence). CDR3 residues: CATGEGGQETQYF. The CDR3 DNA reads as TGTGCCACTGGGGAGGGCGGGCAAGAGACCCAGTACTTC. Full variable domain (remainder filled in from reference TRBV15 and TRBJ2-5): DAMVIQNPRYQVTQFGKPVTLSCSQTLNHNVMYWYQQKSSQAPKLLFHYYDKDFNNEADTPDNFQSRRPNTSFCFLDIRSPGLGDTAMYLCATGEGGQETQYFGPGTRLLVL.

Written as DNA, the CDR3 is TGTGCCAGCTCAGGAACAGAGACCTACGAGCAGTACTTC. As protein: CASSGTETYEQYF. The chain uses TRBV18 and TRBJ2-7; the D is unclear. There are 13 residues in the CDR3. Between the trimmed V and J ends, which lost 5 bases and 2 bases, there was a span of 10 bases. Germline V lookup: CDR1 KGHSH, CDR2 LQKENI.

About this clone itself: At one of its ends the junction is not consistent with the germline gene, which may arise from a read error. The chain uses TRBV28 and TRBJ2-4; 7 bases are a match to TRBD1. Germline V gene data show CDR1 as MDHEN and CDR2 as SYDVKM. CDR3 size: 12 residues. For the CDR3, the DNA is TGTGCCAGCAGCCGTCCACAGGGGCCCGGGAACTTC. Protein: CASSRPQGPGNF.

This clone was detected only once. The chain joins TRBV7-8 to TRBJ2-7; the D is unclear. Trimming shortened V by 2 bases and J by 3 bases, and 8 bases separated the two germline ends. Germline values: CDR1 SGHVS, CDR2 FQNEAQ. This CDR3 is 13 amino acids long. CDR3 sequence: CASSLQPGYEQYF. The CDR3, as DNA: TGTGCCAGCAGCTTACAGCCGGGCTACGAGCAGTACTTC.

The chain uses TRBV5-1 and TRBJ2-1; 8 bases match TRBD2. Germline V gene lookup returns CDR1 SGHRS and CDR2 YFSETQ. Trimming at V came to 3 bases and at J to 0 bases, leaving 5 bases not matched to a gene. The CDR3 covers 16 residues. CDR3 residues: CASSSVAGLSYNEQFF. In DNA, the CDR3 is TGCGCCAGCAGCTCCGTAGCGGGACTCTCCTACAATGAGCAGTTCTTC. Full variable domain (missing parts from reference TRBV5-1 and TRBJ2-1): KAGVTQTPRYLIKTRGQQVTLSCSPISGHRSVSWYQQTPGQGLQFLFEYFSETQRNKGNFPGRFSGRQFSNSRSEMNVSTLELGDSALYLCASSSVAGLSYNEQFFGPGTRLTVL.

This clone was seen just once. This chain uses TRBV5-1 with TRBJ2-7; tentative D call: TRBD1 (5 bases). CDR3 length: 16 residues. V lost 0 bases and J lost 0, with 13 bases in between. Germline V gene sequence: CDR1 SGHRS, CDR2 YFSETQ. This CDR3 reads CASSLGWGQSSYEQYF. The CDR3 nucleotides read TGCGCCAGCAGCTTGGGTTGGGGCCAGAGCTCCTACGAGCAGTACTTC. Variable domain in full (rest from reference TRBV5-1 and TRBJ2-7): KAGVTQTPRYLIKTRGQQVTLSCSPISGHRSVSWYQQTPGQGLQFLFEYFSETQRNKGNFPGRFSGRQFSNSRSEMNVSTLELGDSALYLCASSLGWGQSSYEQYFGPGTRLTVT.

This chain uses TRBV29-1 with TRBJ2-2; weak D call: TRBD1 (6 bases). CDR1 SQVTM and CDR2 ANQGSEA come from the germline V gene. This CDR3 is built from 14 residues. The germline V and J ends were trimmed by 4 bases and 6 bases, with 15 bases remaining between them. The CDR3 spells CSVGPLAGAGELFF. Written as DNA, the CDR3 is TGCAGCGTTGGCCCCCTGGCAGGGGCCGGGGAGCTGTTTTTT.

This chain uses TRBV10-1 with TRBJ2-3; perhaps TRBD1 as D (6 bases). Germline CDR1 and CDR2: WNHNN and SYGVQD (reference sequence). Trimming cost V 0 bases and J 4 bases, with 8 bases left between them. There are 14 residues in the CDR3. The CDR3 is CASSESGAPDTQYF. In DNA form, the CDR3 reads TGCGCCAGCAGTGAGTCGGGGGCTCCAGATACGCAGTATTTT.

The chain carries TRBV2 and TRBJ1-6, with a weak D call TRBD1 (6 bases). Germline CDR1 reads SNHLY; CDR2 reads FYNNEI. CDR3 length: 14 residues. Deletions cut 8 bases from V and 6 bases from J, with 14 bases between. In nucleotides, the CDR3 is TGTGCCAGCCAGCTACAGGGATTTAATTCACCCCTCCACTTT. This sequence encodes CASQLQGFNSPLHF. Full variable domain (remainder filled in from reference TRBV2 and TRBJ1-6): EPEVTQTPSHQVTQMGQEVILRCVPISNHLYFYWYRQILGQKVEFLVSFYNNEISEKSEIFDDQFSVERPDGSNFTLKIRSTKLEDSAMYFCASQLQGFNSPLHFGNGTRLTVT.

J is TRBJ2-3 and V is TRBV11-2; 8 bases line up with TRBD2. Per germline, CDR1 SGHAT and CDR2 FQNNGV. The CDR3 has 15 amino acids. V shed 5 bases, J shed 4 bases, and the junction held 8 bases outside the gene matches. The CDR3 sequence is CASSPTAGVADTQYF. In nucleotides, the CDR3 is TGTGCCAGCAGCCCCACAGCGGGAGTAGCAGATACGCAGTATTTT.

The V and J genes are TRBV2 and TRBJ1-5; D is undetermined. V gave up 7 bases and J gave up 1 base, with 11 bases separating them. The CDR3 has 14 amino acids. From germline, CDR1 is SNHLY and CDR2 FYNNEI. The chain's CDR3 is CASKREESNQPQHF. The CDR3 DNA sequence: TGTGCCAGCAAGCGGGAGGAAAGCAATCAGCCCCAGCATTTT.

The rearrangement joins TRBV6-6 to TRBJ1-5; TRBD1 is a possible D gene (6 bases). V lost 4 bases, J lost 0 bases, and 10 bases lay in between. This CDR3 contains 15 residues. CDR1 MNHNY and CDR2 SVGAGI come from the germline V gene (reference sequence). CDR3 in amino acids: CASSLGGFSNQPQHF. CDR3 in DNA: TGTGCCAGCAGTTTAGGGGGTTTTAGCAATCAGCCCCAGCATTTT.

The chain combines TRBV2 with TRBJ1-1; D ambiguous. CDR1 is SNHLY and CDR2 is FYNNEI in the germline V gene. V dropped 4 bases and J dropped 7 bases, with 4 bases sitting between them. This CDR3 spans 10 amino acids. The CDR3 reads CASSAGEAFF. In DNA, the CDR3 is TGTGCCAGCAGTGCGGGTGAAGCTTTCTTT.

The rearrangement uses TRBV19 and TRBJ2-7, with D possibly TRBD1 on 6 matching bases. Germline loops: CDR1 LNHDA, CDR2 SQIVND (reference sequence). Trimming left V 4 bases short and J 0 bases short, with 10 bases between. The CDR3 spans 14 residues. CDR3 residues: CASSRRTDSYEQYF. The CDR3 nucleotides are TGTGCCAGTAGTAGGAGGACAGACTCCTACGAGCAGTACTTC.